The 2 T cell receptor beta chains listed next were all sequenced from one sample in a study of blood T cell repertoires in COVID-19. Profiled with immunoSEQ multiplex PCR; TCRdb holds only in-frame clones, not every one. The profile shows a few hundred thousand clones, almost 90% of them singletons. The sample consisted of peripheral blood. All receptors derive from a man at least 80 years old with acute or convalescent COVID-19.

The rearrangement joins TRBV7-7 to TRBJ2-7; 8 positions agree with TRBD1. This CDR3 contains 15 residues. Trimming took 4 bases from V and 4 from J; bases not matched to a gene: 9. Looked up from germline, CDR1 is SSHAT and CDR2 is FNYEAQ (reference sequence). The CDR3 here is CASSSGPGQGYEQYF. DNA for the CDR3: TGTGCCAGCAGCTCGGGTCCCGGACAGGGTTACGAGCAGTACTTC.

This clone was seen a single time. The chain has TRBV3-1 (or the pseudogene TRBV3-2) and TRBJ2-7, with TRBD2 identical over 9 bases. The V segment lost 1 base and the J segment 0 bases; nucleotides outside the gene matches: 4. This CDR3 contains 16 residues. Germline values: CDR1 LGHDT, CDR2 YNNKEL (reference sequence). Written as DNA, the CDR3 is TGTGCCAGCAGCCAAGGACTAGCGGTCATCTCCTACGAGCAGTACTTC. It specifies CASSQGLAVISYEQYF.